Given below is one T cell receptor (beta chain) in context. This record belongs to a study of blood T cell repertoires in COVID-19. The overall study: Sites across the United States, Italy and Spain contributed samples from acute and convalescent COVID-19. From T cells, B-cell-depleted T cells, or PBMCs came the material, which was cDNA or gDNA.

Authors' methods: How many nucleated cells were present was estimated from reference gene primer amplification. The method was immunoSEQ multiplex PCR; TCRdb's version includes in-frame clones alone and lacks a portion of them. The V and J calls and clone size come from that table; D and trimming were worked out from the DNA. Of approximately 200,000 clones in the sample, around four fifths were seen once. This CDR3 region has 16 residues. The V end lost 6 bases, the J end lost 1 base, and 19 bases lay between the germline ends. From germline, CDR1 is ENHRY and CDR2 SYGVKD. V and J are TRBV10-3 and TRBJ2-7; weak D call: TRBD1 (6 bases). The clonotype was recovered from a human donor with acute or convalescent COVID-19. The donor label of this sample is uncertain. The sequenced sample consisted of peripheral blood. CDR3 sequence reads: CAIRTGDSLASYEQYF. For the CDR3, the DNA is TGTGCCATCAGGACAGGAGACTCGCTGGCGTCCTACGAGCAGTACTTC.